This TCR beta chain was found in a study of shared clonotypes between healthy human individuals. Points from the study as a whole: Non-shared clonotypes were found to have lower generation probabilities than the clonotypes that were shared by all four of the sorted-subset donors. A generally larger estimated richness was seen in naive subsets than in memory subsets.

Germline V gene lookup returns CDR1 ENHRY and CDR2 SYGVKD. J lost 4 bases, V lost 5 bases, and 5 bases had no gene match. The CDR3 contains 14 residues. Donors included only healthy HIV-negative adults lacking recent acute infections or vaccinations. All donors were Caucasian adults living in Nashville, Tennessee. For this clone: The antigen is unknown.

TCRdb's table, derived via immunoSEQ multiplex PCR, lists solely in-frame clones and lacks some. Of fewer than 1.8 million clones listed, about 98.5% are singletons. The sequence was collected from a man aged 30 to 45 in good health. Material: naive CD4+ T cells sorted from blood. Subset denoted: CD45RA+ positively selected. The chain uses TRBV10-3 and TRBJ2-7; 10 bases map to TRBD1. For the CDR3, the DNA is TGTGCCATCAGTAACGACAGGGGGCCGTACGAGCAGTACTTC. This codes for CAISNDRGPYEQYF.